This TCR beta chain was sequenced during a study of spatial heterogeneity in lung cancer. Study in general: The average count in raw reads for each unique TCR and UMI combination exceeded 8.5 appearances.

Time point described: sample taken at primary tumor resection. Whole RNA from tumor, nontumor lung or frozen PBMC was sequenced unsorted. MiXCR, run by TCRdb on the 5' RACE reads, gives a single entry per CDR3 protein. The repertoire consists of some 25,000 distinct CDR3 sequences, with around 4.6% occurring once and the leading ten covering 4% to 6.5%. This clonotype was seen ten or more times. Germline V gives CDR1 SGHRS, CDR2 YFSETQ. There are 16 residues in the CDR3. Trimming left V 0 bases short and J 0 bases short, with 13 bases between. The clonotype originates from a male donor with early-stage non-small cell lung cancer. The rearrangement links TRBV5-1 to TRBJ2-7; D not certain. Sequenced here: PBMCs, sampled at surgery. Here the CDR3 reads CASSLAGGVPSYEQYF. CDR3 bases: TGCGCCAGCAGCTTGGCCGGTGGGGTTCCCTCCTACGAGCAGTACTTC.